The 15 T cell receptor beta chains given below trace back to one sample, sequenced in a study of regulatory T cells in long-lasting Graves disease. Indicated time point: newly diagnosed GD, antithyroid drugs for less than 3 months. Making the TCR library involved RNA that had been extracted from PBMCs. Assembly of TCR beta libraries relied on iRepertoire HTBI primers together with Arm-PCR of CDR3 regions. TCRdb reanalysed the multiplex PCR reads using MiXCR and keeps one entry per CDR3 protein. The table has about 500,000 distinct CDR3 sequences, 15% to 20% seen once. A further study also used this sample, focusing on T cells in Graves' hyperthyroidism and ophthalmopathy.

The sequenced sample was peripheral blood mononuclear cells (PBMCs), obtained at new diagnosis, from a patient treated with antithyroid drugs. These receptors were collected from a man between 40 and 49 years old with Graves disease.

The rearrangement joins TRBV11-1 to TRBJ1-1; 7 positions match TRBD1. The CDR3 loop spans 14 amino acids. The ends lost 0 bases at V and 7 bases at J; junction bases unmatched: 5. Germline assignment: CDR1 SGHAT and CDR2 FQDESV (reference sequence). The CDR3 DNA follows: TGTGCCAGCAGCTTAGCGGTACAGGGGTTTGAAGCTTTCTTT. Protein sequence: CASSLAVQGFEAFF.

This clonotype has only a few counts. CDR3 bases: TGTGCCAGCAGCCAAGATCTAGGAACGAGGGAGCAGTTCTTC. Translated, it gives CASSQDLGTREQFF. The chain joins TRBV4-2 to TRBJ2-1, with D unresolved. Germline lookup yields CDR1 LGHNA and CDR2 YNFKEQ. V was clipped by 0 bases and J by 10 bases, with 13 bases between them. This CDR3 has 14 amino acids.

In nucleotides, the CDR3 is TGTGCCAGCAGCGCTAGACAGGGGGCGGGCACAGATACGCAGTATTTT. This gives the protein CASSARQGAGTDTQYF. This sequence joins TRBV9 and TRBJ2-3; 10 nucleotides agree with TRBD1. Germline V gives CDR1 SGDLS, CDR2 YYNGEE. V dropped 3 bases and J dropped 1; count of bases not matched to a gene: 5. CDR3 length: 16 amino acids. The variable domain in full, completed from reference TRBV9 and TRBJ2-3, reads DSGVTQTPKHLITATGQRVTLRCSPRSGDLSVYWYQQSLDQGLQFLIQYYNGEERAKGNILERFSAQQFPDLHSELNLSSLELGDSALYFCASSARQGAGTDTQYFGPGTRLTVL.

V is TRBV9 and J is TRBJ2-7; TRBD2 matches at 8 bases. This CDR3 has 14 residues. Germline values: CDR1 SGDLS, CDR2 YYNGEE. Trimming cost V 2 bases and J 7 bases; bases outside gene matches: 8. The CDR3 bases are TGTGCCAGCAGCGTCTCCGGGGGGGGGCGTGAGCAGTACTTC. Translating gives CASSVSGGGREQYF.

This clonotype was detected a few times. The rearrangement uses TRBV7-2 and TRBJ2-7; the D is unclear. V lost 3 bases to trimming and J lost 7 bases, with 13 bases between them. This CDR3 region has 13 residues. From germline, CDR1 is SGHTA and CDR2 FQGNSA. The CDR3 reads CASSFIALGEQYF. The DNA for the CDR3 is TGTGCCAGCAGCTTTATAGCCCTGGGGGAGCAGTACTTC.

This clonotype was found many times. V usage is TRBV28 and J usage is TRBJ2-5; TRBD1 might be the D (5 bases). The ends were cut back, 6 bases at V and 5 bases at J, with 16 bases in the middle. The CDR3 totals 14 residues. Germline V lookup: CDR1 MDHEN, CDR2 SYDVKM. As DNA, the CDR3 is TGTGCCAGCAGCCAACGGCCAGCAGGGGAGACCCAGTACTTC. As protein: CASSQRPAGETQYF.

This clonotype was found many times. The chain links TRBV2 to TRBJ1-5; 9 bases are shared with TRBD1. V was pared by 8 bases and J by 4 bases, with 6 bases of the junction left unmatched. The CDR3 has 14 amino acids. Germline CDR1 SNHLY, CDR2 FYNNEI. The CDR3 nucleotides read TGTGCCAGCGAACCGGGACAGGGTAATCAGCCCCAGCATTTT. Translating it yields CASEPGQGNQPQHF.

The chain carries TRBV14 and TRBJ2-3; D gene ambiguous. The CDR3 length is 15 residues. The V gene's germline CDR1 is SGHDN and CDR2 FVKESK. Trimming took off 0 bases at V and 2 bases at J, with 9 bases between the two ends. CDR3: CASSQEGGHTDTQYF. In DNA form, the CDR3 reads TGTGCCAGCAGCCAAGAGGGTGGCCACACAGATACGCAGTATTTT.

This clonotype was detected only a few times. V is TRBV9 and J is TRBJ2-7; D gene ambiguous. The germline V and J ends were trimmed by 0 bases and 2 bases, with 12 bases remaining between them. The CDR3 spans 15 residues. Germline V CDR1 and CDR2: SGDLS, YYNGEE. The CDR3 sequence: CASSVELGTAYEQYF. The CDR3 DNA reads as TGTGCCAGCAGCGTAGAATTGGGTACGGCCTACGAGCAGTACTTC.

The gene calls are TRBV15 and TRBJ2-3, with 7 bases lining up with TRBD2. Unmatched junction bases numbered 3, after V lost 5 bases and J lost 1 base. There are 14 residues in the CDR3. Germline V CDR1 and CDR2: LNHNV, YYDKDF (reference sequence). For the CDR3, the DNA is TGTGCCACCAGCGCGGGAGTAGGCACAGATACGCAGTATTTT. Encoded protein: CATSAGVGTDTQYF. Using reference TRBV15 and TRBJ2-3 for the parts outside the CDR3, the full variable domain is DAMVIQNPRYQVTQFGKPVTLSCSQTLNHNVMYWYQQKSSQAPKLLFHYYDKDFNNEADTPDNFQSRRPNTSFCFLDIRSPGLGDTAMYLCATSAGVGTDTQYFGPGTRLTVL.

The chain is built from TRBV20-1 and TRBJ2-1; 10 nucleotides align to TRBD2. TRBJ2-5 matches the DNA end more closely, so the J call is doubtful. The CDR3 covers 15 residues. The germline CDR1 and CDR2 sequences are DFQATT and SNEGSKA (reference sequence). CDR3 residues: CSATRAGGPRETQYF. The CDR3 bases are TGCAGTGCCACCCGAGCGGGAGGGCCCAGGGAGACCCAGTACTTC.

As for this clonotype: A read error is the likely source, as a far larger clone sits one nucleotide away. V and J are TRBV11-3 and TRBJ2-5; D may match TRBD1 or TRBD2 (5 bases each). Germline assignment: CDR1 SGHNT and CDR2 YENEEA. This CDR3 contains 15 residues. CDR3 in amino acids: CAGSFQGASLETQYF. The CDR3, as DNA: TGTGCCGGCAGCTTCCAAGGGGCTAGCTTGGAGACCCAGTACTTC.

A few counts support this clonotype. In this CDR3 the conserved last residue, phenylalanine or tryptophan, is missing, so a read error is likely. The chain links TRBV6-7 to TRBJ2-1; 10 bases agree with TRBD1. TRBV6-7 is marked as an open reading frame, function uncertain. The J segment lost 5 bases and the V segment lost 2 bases, leaving 9 bases of the junction unmatched. The CDR3 extends over 17 amino acids. The CDR3 coding sequence is TGTGCCAGCAGTTACGTGCACCGGGACAGGGGTAACAATGAGCAGTTCCTC. Its translation: CASSYVHRDRGNNEQFL.

This clonotype was counted ten times or more. The CDR3 DNA reads as TGTGCCAGCAGTTTAATCGGACGGTTAGCCAAAAACATTCAGTACTTC. It yields the protein CASSLIGRLAKNIQYF. This chain links TRBV28 with TRBJ2-4; D is uncertain. This CDR3 contains 16 residues. Trimming took 2 bases from V and 0 from J, leaving 11 bases between them. The germline V gene encodes CDR1 MDHEN and CDR2 SYDVKM. The full variable domain, with the rest looked up from reference TRBV28 and TRBJ2-4, is DVKVTQSSRYLVKRTGEKVFLECVQDMDHENMFWYRQDPGLGLRLIYFSYDVKMKEKGDIPEGYSVSREKKERFSLILESASTNQTSMYLCASSLIGRLAKNIQYFGAGTRLSVL.

The chain employs TRBV28 and TRBJ1-5; D uncertain. The V gene lost 6 bases and the J gene lost 0 bases, with 12 bases spanning the gap. Per germline, CDR1 MDHEN and CDR2 SYDVKM. The CDR3 totals 15 residues. As DNA, the CDR3 is TGTGCCAGCAGCCCACCACCCTATAGCAATCAGCCCCAGCATTTT. Translation: CASSPPPYSNQPQHF. The variable domain in full, completed from reference TRBV28 and TRBJ1-5, reads DVKVTQSSRYLVKRTGEKVFLECVQDMDHENMFWYRQDPGLGLRLIYFSYDVKMKEKGDIPEGYSVSREKKERFSLILESASTNQTSMYLCASSPPPYSNQPQHFGDGTRLSIL.